This entry features one T cell receptor beta chain sequence. The sample originates from a study of T cell responses to AZD1222 COVID-19 vaccine. Germline trimming cut 7 bases from V and 4 bases from J; bases unmatched to any gene: 8. This CDR3 comprises 15 residues. CDR1 is LNHDA, CDR2 SQIVND, per germline (reference sequence). TCRdb's table, derived via immunoSEQ multiplex PCR, lists solely in-frame clones and lacks some. The sample holds 95,000 to 130,000 clones, roughly 85% seen once. The material was peripheral blood, obtained on day 0 of MenACWY control vaccination. This sequence joins TRBV19 and TRBJ1-5; TRBD1 agrees at 9 bases. This sequence originates from an adult in good health. DNA for the CDR3: TGTGCCAGTAAGACGACAGGGGGAACAAATCAGCCCCAGCATTTT. Translating gives CASKTTGGTNQPQHF.